These 24 T cell receptor beta chains came from one sample sequenced in a study of T cell repertoires in aging, cancer and after chemotherapy. The template was genomic DNA from peripheral blood, not RNA. A mixed TRB-A/B primer pool amplified rearranged TRB by multiplex touch-down PCR. TCRdb independently ran MiXCR on the multiplex PCR reads; one entry per CDR3 protein. This table holds approximately 320 distinct CDR3 sequences, roughly a quarter found once. Sequencing was done on a sample of blood. The source of these receptors is a human donor with a blood cancer.

The V and J genes are TRBV28 and TRBJ1-2, with 10 bases identical to TRBD1. The V gene's germline CDR1 is MDHEN and CDR2 SYDVKM. Trimming at V came to 3 bases and at J to 0 bases, leaving 1 base not matched to a gene. This CDR3 has 15 amino acids. The CDR3 region has the DNA TGTGCCAGCAGTTTCGGACAGGGGGCTAACTATGGCTACACCTTC. Amino acids: CASSFGQGANYGYTF.

This sequence joins TRBV10-1 and TRBJ2-7, with 9 bases fitting TRBD1. The CDR3 runs to 16 residues. V lost 3 bases and J lost 2; bases outside the gene matches: 8. Germline V gene sequence: CDR1 WNHNN, CDR2 SYGVQD (reference sequence). CDR3 protein: CASSDLRDRVTYEQYF. The DNA for the CDR3 is TGCGCCAGCAGTGACCTTCGGGACAGGGTAACCTACGAGCAGTACTTC.

By sample fraction, this clonotype is medium-sized. The CDR3 nucleotides read TGTGCCAGCAGCTTAGGGACAGGGATCCACGAGCAGTACTTC. Translation: CASSLGTGIHEQYF. The rearrangement joins TRBV7-9 to TRBJ2-7; 8 bases line up with TRBD1. The germline gives CDR1 SEHNR, CDR2 FQNEAQ (reference sequence). The CDR3 is 14 residues long. With V trimmed by 1 base and J by 5 bases, 4 bases remained unmatched.

This clonotype is labeled as medium-sized. The gene calls are TRBV7-9 and TRBJ1-2, with D perhaps matching TRBD1 (6 bases). This CDR3 is built from 16 residues. Germline values: CDR1 SEHNR, CDR2 FQNEAQ (reference sequence). V gave up 5 bases and J gave up 5 bases, with 21 bases separating them. The CDR3 bases are TGTGCCAGCAGCCCTACGGGGGCGCACCGTGGTTATGGCTACACCTTC. Its protein is CASSPTGAHRGYGYTF.

This clonotype was counted once. The V gene is TRBV5-5, the J gene TRBJ1-2; the D is unclear. Germline V gene data show CDR1 as SGHKS and CDR2 as YYEKEE (reference sequence). The V end lost 4 bases, the J end lost 7 bases, and 11 bases lay between the germline ends. This CDR3 spans 12 amino acids. DNA for the CDR3: TGTGCCAGCAGCCTCCTTCCAGGTGGCTACACCTTC. Its protein product is CASSLLPGGYTF.

This clonotype was picked up a small number of times. The V and J genes are TRBV18 and TRBJ1-2, with D perhaps matching TRBD1 (5 bases). Germline V gene lookup returns CDR1 KGHSH and CDR2 LQKENI. The CDR3 is 15 residues long. V gave up 1 base and J gave up 6 bases, with 15 bases separating them. CDR3 nucleotides: TGTGCCAGCTCACCACTCCCGGGGCTCAGGGATGGCTACACCTTC. Translating gives CASSPLPGLRDGYTF.

As for this clonotype: Relative to the germline gene, one junction end is altered; a read error may explain this. The gene calls are TRBV6-2 or TRBV6-3 and TRBJ2-7; D gene unclear. CDR1 MNHEY and CDR2 SVGEGT come from the germline V gene. CDR3 size: 11 residues. The DNA of the CDR3 is TGTGCCAGCAGTCCGCTCTACAAGCAGTACTTC. This gives the protein CASSPLYKQYF.

CDR3 coding DNA: TGTGCCAGCAGCTTGGATGGCCTCGAGAGGGGCTACACCTTC. As protein: CASSLDGLERGYTF. The chain uses TRBV5-4 and TRBJ1-2, with unresolved D. The CDR3 spans 14 residues. CDR1 and CDR2 from the germline V gene are SGHNT and YYREEE (reference sequence). V was cut by 0 bases and J by 8 bases, with 14 bases left in between. Based on the CDR3 plus reference TRBV5-4 and TRBJ1-2, the full variable domain is ETGVTQSPTHLIKTRGQQVTLRCSSQSGHNTVSWYQQALGQGPQFIFQYYREEENGRGNFPPRFSGLQFPNYSSELNVNALELDDSALYLCASSLDGLERGYTFGSGTRLTVV.

Of note for this clonotype: A single base separates this from a much larger clone, so it may be a read error. V usage is TRBV10-3 and J usage is TRBJ2-2; a weak D match, TRBD2 (5 bases). CDR1 ENHRY and CDR2 SYGVKD come from the germline V gene. V dropped 4 bases and J dropped 7 bases, with 16 bases sitting between them. The length of the CDR3 is 15 residues. DNA of the CDR3: TGTGCCATCAGTGGAGTCCCTCCTAGCAACGGGGAGCTGTTTTTT. It specifies CAISGVPPSNGELFF.

This clonotype appeared a few times. The gene calls are TRBV6-2 or TRBV6-3 and TRBJ1-1; D remains unclear. Trimming shortened V by 6 bases and J by 3 bases, and 14 bases separated the two germline ends. The CDR3 runs 14 residues. Per germline, CDR1 MNHEY and CDR2 SVGEGT. The CDR3 bases are TGTGCCAGCAGACCGGGGTATGAGGACACTGAAGCTTTCTTT. This encodes CASRPGYEDTEAFF.

The sample holds a few counts of this clonotype. The genes are TRBV7-9 and TRBJ1-4; D uncertain. Trimming took 4 bases from V and 6 from J, leaving 18 bases between them. Germline V gives CDR1 SEHNR, CDR2 FQNEAQ (reference sequence). There are 16 residues in the CDR3. The CDR3: CASSYLGRMNYEKLFF. The CDR3 nucleotides are TGTGCCAGCAGCTACCTTGGACGGATGAACTATGAAAAACTGTTTTTT.

This clonotype was found once. V is TRBV12-3 or TRBV12-4 and J is TRBJ1-5; D may be TRBD1 (6 bases). CDR3 size: 16 residues. V lost 5 bases, J lost 2 bases, and 16 bases lay in between. CDR3 sequence reads: CASSPLGQSGNQPQHF. The DNA of the CDR3 is TGTGCCAGCAGTCCTCTGGGACAATCGGGCAATCAGCCCCAGCATTTT.

This clonotype is termed medium-sized. The chain links TRBV7-6 to TRBJ2-1; D remains ambiguous. The germline gives CDR1 SGHVS, CDR2 FNYEAQ. The V gene lost 4 bases and the J gene lost 9 bases, with 13 bases spanning the gap. This CDR3 has 13 amino acids. The CDR3 protein is CASSSWSAIEQFF. For the CDR3, the DNA is TGTGCCAGCAGCTCTTGGAGTGCCATTGAGCAGTTCTTC. The full variable domain, its missing parts supplied by reference TRBV7-6 and TRBJ2-1, is GAGVSQSPRYKVTKRGQDVALRCDPISGHVSLYWYRQALGQGPEFLTYFNYEAQQDKSGLPNDRFSAERPEGSISTLTIQRTEQRDSAMYRCASSSWSAIEQFFGPGTRLTVL.

The chain joins TRBV7-9 to TRBJ1-2; TRBD1 matches at 7 bases. The CDR3 runs 14 residues. CDR1 and CDR2 from the germline V gene are SEHNR and FQNEAQ (reference sequence). The trim removed 2 bases at V and 5 bases at J, leaving 5 bases unmatched. Here the CDR3 reads CASSLSGTEYGYTF. The CDR3 nucleotides read TGTGCCAGCAGCTTATCAGGGACAGAATATGGCTACACCTTC.

This clonotype ranks as medium-sized. The gene calls are TRBV30 and TRBJ1-1; TRBD1 matches at 7 bases. This CDR3 comprises 15 residues. Losses at the gene ends were 6 bases for V and 3 bases for J; bases not matched to a gene: 13. Germline V lookup: CDR1 GTSNPN, CDR2 SVGIG (reference sequence). CDR3 nucleotide sequence: TGTGCCTGTCTCCTTATCGGGGACAGAGACACTGAAGCTTTCTTT. Translation gives CACLLIGDRDTEAFF.

By its share, this clonotype is medium-sized. The chain carries TRBV12-3 or TRBV12-4 and TRBJ2-3; the match to TRBD2 covers 14 bases. The CDR3 contains 20 residues. J gave up 4 bases and V 3 bases, and 15 bases lay outside the gene matches. CDR3: CASSFGLAGGGDWGADTQYF. In DNA form, the CDR3 reads TGTGCCAGCAGTTTCGGACTAGCGGGGGGCGGGGACTGGGGCGCAGATACGCAGTATTTT.

The genes are TRBV5-6 and TRBJ2-7; D is unclear. The V end was cut by 0 bases, the J end by 4 bases, with 14 bases between. The CDR3 consists of 15 residues. Per the germline V gene, CDR1 is SGHDT and CDR2 is YYEEEE. CDR3 sequence reads: CASSLGTVSLYEQYF. CDR3 in DNA: TGTGCCAGCAGCTTGGGGACGGTTAGCCTTTACGAGCAGTACTTC.

The CDR3 region is CASSEIAGGPYTGELFF. CDR3 coding DNA: TGTGCCAGCAGTGAAATAGCGGGAGGGCCTTACACCGGGGAGCTGTTTTTT. The genes are TRBV6-4 and TRBJ2-2; 11 bases match TRBD2. V shed 3 bases, J shed 3 bases, and the junction held 6 bases outside the gene matches. The CDR3 totals 17 residues. Germline assignment: CDR1 MRHNA and CDR2 SNTAGT.

This chain connects TRBV14 to TRBJ2-7, with D perhaps TRBD1 (6 bases). V gave up 3 bases and J gave up 1 base, with 13 bases separating them. The germline V gene has CDR1 SGHDN and CDR2 FVKESK. The CDR3 contains 15 residues. CDR3 in amino acids: CASSHLRGNSYEQYF. The DNA for the CDR3 is TGTGCCAGCAGCCACCTAAGGGGGAATTCCTACGAGCAGTACTTC.

By frequency in the sample, this clonotype is medium-sized (0.01 to 0.1%). For the CDR3, the DNA is TGTGCCAGTAGGCCTAACCGCAGGGAACCAGCTGGAAACACCATATATTTT. Its protein product is CASRPNRREPAGNTIYF. This chain links TRBV19 with TRBJ1-3, with D possibly matching TRBD1 (5 bases). This CDR3 has 17 amino acids. CDR1 LNHDA and CDR2 SQIVND come from the germline V gene (reference sequence). Deletions cut 6 bases from V and 2 bases from J, with 20 bases between.

This clonotype qualifies as medium-sized. This rearrangement joins TRBV6-1 to TRBJ1-3, with 8 nucleotides matching TRBD1. CDR3 size: 14 residues. From germline, CDR1 is MNHNS and CDR2 SASEGT. V was pared by 6 bases and J by 4 bases, with 5 bases of the junction left unmatched. The CDR3 DNA is TGTGCCAGCAGGACCGGGACAGGAGGAAACACCATATATTTT. It specifies CASRTGTGGNTIYF.

The chain combines TRBV5-6 with TRBJ2-7; D remains ambiguous. CDR3 size: 15 residues. The V and J ends lost 1 base and 4 bases respectively, with 15 bases between them. Germline V lookup: CDR1 SGHDT, CDR2 YYEEEE. The CDR3 DNA follows: TGTGCCAGCAGCTTGTGGACGGTTAGCCTTTACGAGCAGTACTTC. It yields the protein CASSLWTVSLYEQYF.

This clonotype is labeled as large. The V call is TRBV6-1, the J call TRBJ2-3; 9 nucleotides agree with TRBD1. This CDR3 spans 16 amino acids. V was clipped by 4 bases and J by 1 base; unmatched bases: 6. Germline-derived CDR1 and CDR2 are MNHNS and SASEGT. This CDR3 is CASSVDTGGRTDTQYF. Here the CDR3 DNA reads TGTGCCAGCAGTGTCGATACAGGGGGCCGCACAGATACGCAGTATTTT.

By proportion, this clonotype is hyperexpanded. Here the CDR3 reads CSAIDTDYGYTF. CDR3 nucleotides: TGCAGCGCCATTGACACCGACTATGGCTACACCTTC. V usage is TRBV29-1 and J usage is TRBJ1-2, with D hard to call. V was pared by 7 bases and J by 3 bases, with 12 bases between. Germline CDR1 and CDR2: SQVTM and ANQGSEA. The CDR3 is made up of 12 amino acids.